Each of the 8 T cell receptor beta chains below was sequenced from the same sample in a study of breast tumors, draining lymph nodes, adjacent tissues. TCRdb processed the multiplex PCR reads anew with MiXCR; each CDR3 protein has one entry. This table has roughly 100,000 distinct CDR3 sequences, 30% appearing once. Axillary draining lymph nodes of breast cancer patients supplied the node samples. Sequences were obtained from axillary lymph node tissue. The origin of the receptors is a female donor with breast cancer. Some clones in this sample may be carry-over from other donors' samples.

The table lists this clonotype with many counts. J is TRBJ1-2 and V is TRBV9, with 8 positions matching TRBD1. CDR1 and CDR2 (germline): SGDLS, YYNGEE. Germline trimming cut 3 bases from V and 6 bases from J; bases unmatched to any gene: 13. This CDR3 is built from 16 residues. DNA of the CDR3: TGTGCCAGCAGCGCAACAGCATCCTGGACAGGGCATGGCTACACCTTC. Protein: CASSATASWTGHGYTF. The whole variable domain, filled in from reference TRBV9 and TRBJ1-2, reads DSGVTQTPKHLITATGQRVTLRCSPRSGDLSVYWYQQSLDQGLQFLIQYYNGEERAKGNILERFSAQQFPDLHSELNLSSLELGDSALYFCASSATASWTGHGYTFGSGTRLTVV.

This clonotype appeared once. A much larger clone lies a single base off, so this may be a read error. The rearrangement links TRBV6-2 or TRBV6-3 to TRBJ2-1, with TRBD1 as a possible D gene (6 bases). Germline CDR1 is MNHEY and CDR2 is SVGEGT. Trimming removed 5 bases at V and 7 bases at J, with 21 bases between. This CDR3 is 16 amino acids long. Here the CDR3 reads CASSPGAGTGTNEQFF. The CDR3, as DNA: TGTGCCAGCAGTCCAGGGGCTGGTACAGGGACGAATGAGCAGTTCTTC.

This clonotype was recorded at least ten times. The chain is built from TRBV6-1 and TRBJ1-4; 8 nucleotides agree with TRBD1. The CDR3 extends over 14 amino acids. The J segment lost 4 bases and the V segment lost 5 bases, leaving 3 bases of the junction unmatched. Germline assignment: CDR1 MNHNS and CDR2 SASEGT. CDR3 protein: CASSRQGSNEKLFF. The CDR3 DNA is TGTGCCAGCAGTAGACAGGGGAGTAATGAAAAACTGTTTTTT.

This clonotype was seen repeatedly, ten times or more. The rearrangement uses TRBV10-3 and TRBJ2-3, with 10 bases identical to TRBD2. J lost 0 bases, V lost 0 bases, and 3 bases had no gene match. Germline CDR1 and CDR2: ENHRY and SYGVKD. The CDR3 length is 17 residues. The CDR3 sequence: CAISESPSGSSTDTQYF. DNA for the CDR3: TGTGCCATCAGTGAGTCACCTAGCGGGAGTAGCACAGATACGCAGTATTTT.

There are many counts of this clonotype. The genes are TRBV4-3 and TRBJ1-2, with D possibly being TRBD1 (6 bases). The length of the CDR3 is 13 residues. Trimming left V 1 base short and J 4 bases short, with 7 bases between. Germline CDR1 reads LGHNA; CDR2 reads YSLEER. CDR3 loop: CASSQGTVYGYTF. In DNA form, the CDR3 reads TGCGCCAGCAGCCAAGGGACAGTCTATGGCTACACCTTC.

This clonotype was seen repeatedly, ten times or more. CDR3: CASSISPGQGRGYTF. The DNA for the CDR3 is TGTGCCAGCAGTATATCCCCGGGACAGGGAAGAGGCTACACCTTC. The chain uses TRBV6-5 and TRBJ1-2; 9 nucleotides align to TRBD1. This CDR3 is built from 15 residues. V was pared by 5 bases and J by 8 bases, with 12 bases of the junction left unmatched. The germline V gene has CDR1 MNHEY and CDR2 SVGAGI.

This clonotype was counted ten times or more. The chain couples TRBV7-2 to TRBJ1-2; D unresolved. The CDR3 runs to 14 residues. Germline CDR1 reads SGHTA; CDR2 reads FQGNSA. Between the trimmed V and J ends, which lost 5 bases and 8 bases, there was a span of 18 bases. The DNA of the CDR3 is TGTGCCAGCAGCCCACCCAACTCTCGATGGGGCTACACCTTC. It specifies CASSPPNSRWGYTF.

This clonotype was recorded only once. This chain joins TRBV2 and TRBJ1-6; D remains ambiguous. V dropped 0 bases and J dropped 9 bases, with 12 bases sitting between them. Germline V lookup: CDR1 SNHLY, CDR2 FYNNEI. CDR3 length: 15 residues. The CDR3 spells CASSEAGSQASPLHF. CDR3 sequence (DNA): TGTGCCAGCAGTGAAGCTGGCAGTCAGGCTTCACCCCTCCACTTT. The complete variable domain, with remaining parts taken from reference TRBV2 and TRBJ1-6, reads EPEVTQTPSHQVTQMGQEVILRCVPISNHLYFYWYRQILGQKVEFLVSFYNNEISEKSEIFDDQFSVERPDGSNFTLKIRSTKLEDSAMYFCASSEAGSQASPLHFGNGTRLTVT.